This TCR beta chain was identified during a study of cytomegalovirus exposure and HLA in healthy donors listed by TCRdb under 2017. Notes on the research overall: An earlier analysis of several hundred of the donors reported 276 Gb of sequence data and 117 million unique TCR beta sequences obtained from approximately 180 million T cells. All discovery cohort repertoires had been generated using a single sequencing platform. To decide whether each TCR beta V gene segment behaved as functional or pseudogenic, an earlier analysis of approximately 590 of the donors relied on high-throughput TCR beta sequencing. The genetic ancestry cluster associated with self-reported Caucasian donors included roughly 84% of the 398 genotyped donors. Across approximately 400 genotyped donors of the cohort, an average of about 240,000 unique TCR beta nucleotide sequences per donor were sequenced, and 15% to 20% of those sequences were non-productive. Typing coverage varied by locus: roughly 629-640 donors for A, B, C, DRB1 and DQB1; some 520 for DQA1; more than 600 for DPA1; approximately 470 for DPB1. Both class I and class II loci were covered by HLA typing, at four-digit resolution. Four to six DR-DQ haplotypes were handled as single units for association and clustering, since linkage in the cohort was strong. Using immunosequencing, the study profiled T cell repertoires from about 650 subjects and related those repertoires to cytomegalovirus serostatus. To predict cytomegalovirus infection status, the study brought together high-throughput TCR immunosequencing, statistical association of individual TCRs with disease status, and machine learning. Genome-wide SNP genotypes for about 65% of the 666 donors were used in a later genetic analysis, which treated that subset as a discovery cohort. In the later analysis, no new phenotypic data were used to find candidate immune exposures; instead, reliance was placed on TCR beta sequences and their occurrence across donors. About 330 gigabases of sequencing data and around 90 million unique TCR sequences made up an early release that covered approximately 700 HLA-typed donors. The study aimed to test whether signatures of past pathogen exposure could be identified by cataloging public T cell receptors. A later analysis re-examined previously published TCR beta repertoires from around 670 donors and added high-resolution HLA genotyping to investigate patterns of TCR occurrence. Donor age, sex, ethnicity and CMV serostatus were compiled alongside the repertoire data. A separate validation cohort of some 130 different subjects was used in addition to the 666-subject first cohort. The paper as a whole reports these results and caveats: A cluster of highly shared sequence variants was judged likely to be a technical artifact of the sequencing pipeline. Roughly uniform sequencing depth across donors was assumed in presence/absence analyses, although this assumption may not hold. In the study, about 150 TCR beta chains were listed as associated with cytomegalovirus. HLA typing was unavailable for some donors at each locus, so association tests used only the typed subset. Around 16 rarely observed V segments, including chromosome 9 orphons, were excluded from the earlier analysis of several hundred of the donors because counts were too low. A later genetic analysis reported fewer N-insertions in productive TCRs among donors in an Asian-associated ancestry cluster than the roughly 720-donor mean. The cohort was sequenced for TCR beta chains only, and without alpha or paired-chain data the features that could be detected were limited. The authors suggested that the approach could potentially be extended to other disease states and immunological phenotypes. The classifier was reported to diagnose cytomegalovirus status with high specificity and sensitivity in both the original and validation cohorts. According to a later analysis, parvovirus B19, influenza, CMV and Epstein-Barr virus appeared linked to several top co-occurrence clusters. In a later genetic analysis, a missense DCLRE1C variant was associated with V-gene and J-gene trimming of TCR beta chains, and the association was replicated in an independent cohort. In a later analysis, over 15,000 TCR beta sequences were associated with specific HLA alleles at a false discovery rate of 0.05. Some IMGT-functional V segments, including TRBV6-2 and TRBV6-3, could not be told apart with the 87-base-pair reads, so those segments were excluded. While some public TCRs were present in many individuals, most TCR sequences turned up only very rarely across donors. A further reported finding was that TCR beta sequences accurately predicted the HLA-A and HLA-B alleles for most subjects in the first cohort. According to a later analysis, TCR association rates differed among HLA loci, with DRB1 alleles showing the most associated TCRs and HLA-C alleles showing the fewest. In vitro tests confirmed that a few of the cytomegalovirus-associated TCR beta chains recognize cytomegalovirus antigens. In a later analysis, most CMV-associated TCR beta chains were found to appear HLA-restricted, with HLA associations seemingly driven largely by CMV exposure. CMV serostatus was the only immune exposure information available for the cohort. Broadly in line with IMGT annotations, most TCR beta V segments showed up in productive rearrangements about 87% or about 30% of the time in an earlier analysis of around 550 of the donors. Strong co-occurrence of HLA alleles, especially DR and DQ, made assigning TCR associations to individual alleles difficult. In a later analysis, HLA-associated TCR beta chains were found to be more clonally expanded and to have lower generation probabilities than equally common non-associated chains. Correlated functional status among segregating V segments might reflect linkage disequilibrium, but an unknown experimental factor could not be ruled out.

Relative to germline, V is 1 base shorter and J is 6 bases shorter, with 7 bases between their ends. CDR1 and CDR2, looked up from the germline V gene (reference sequence), are LNHDA and SQIVND. The CDR3 numbers 12 residues from cysteine through phenylalanine. Only the CDR3 portion is preserved as DNA: 36 bases, with reading frame beginning at the first base. The cohort consisted of 670 or so healthy bone marrow donors. At the time of sampling, all cohort members were nominally healthy, though unrecorded immune exposures were likely present. The donor tested CMV seronegative, placing the donor among the 350 or so seronegative members of the cohort. A peripheral blood sample was collected from each donor, and TCR beta sequencing was performed on peripheral blood mononuclear cells. The Qiagen DNeasy Blood Extraction Kit was used to extract genomic DNA from the blood cell samples. With respect to this clone: Its antigen is unknown. No much larger clone is present one base from it, and per-base qualities are unavailable.

Library preparation employed the immunoSEQ multiplex PCR assay. For the multiplex PCR, a mixture combining 60 forward primers for TCR Vbeta segments and 13 reverse primers for TCR Jbeta segments was used. A multiplex PCR assay on genomic DNA amplified the CDR3 region of rearranged TCR beta genes. The amplified TCR beta libraries were sequenced on the Illumina HiSeq System as 87-base-pair reads. The study's own analysis went as follows. Across the 670 or so repertoires, a later analysis counted roughly 84 million unique TCR beta chains, 8.5 million to 12 million of which were shared by at least two donors. Raw reads were error-corrected and collapsed into unique sequences with a nearest-neighbor algorithm that merged closely related sequences to remove PCR and sequencing errors. V, D and J gene segments were assigned by aligning CDR3 sequences to IMGT reference sequences. Each retained sequence needed at least a six-nucleotide match to both a V gene segment and a J gene segment. Rearrangements were classified as productive when the CDR3 lacked stop codons and remained in frame with V and J, and all other rearrangements were classified as non-productive. CDR3 was defined by IMGT convention, running from the second conserved V-encoded cysteine to the conserved J-encoded phenylalanine. The earlier analysis of a few hundred of the donors excluded any sequence lacking an unambiguous match to a single V gene segment. In an earlier analysis of several hundred of the donors, V segments were called functional above 56.7% productive rearrangements and were called segregating when the between-donor standard deviation exceeded 5%. A statistical classification framework was developed to diagnose cytomegalovirus status using the catalog of TCR beta chain sequences. A later analysis assigned V and J genes by comparing TCR nucleotide sequences with IMGT/GENE-DB human TR gene sequences. The TCRdist pipeline was used in a later analysis to assign CDR3 sequences and most-parsimonious VDJ recombination scenarios. In a later analysis, every TCR beta chain was defined by the combination of its CDR3 amino acid sequence and its V-gene family, and reads without a unique V-gene family were dropped. In a later analysis, approximately 590 highly shared, low-generation-probability nucleotide sequences were removed to address suspected cross-contamination and a sequencing artifact. In a later analysis, a clonal expansion index was calculated for each public chain from normalized within-repertoire ranks of inferred template counts. In a later analysis, generation probabilities were computed with a VDJ recombination model fitted to out-of-frame rearrangements, and the resulting probabilities were checked against IGoR. In a later analysis, TCR-TCR, TCR-HLA and TCR-CMV co-occurrence was scored with hypergeometric tests, and a repertoire-size bias correction was applied to TCR pairs. To estimate false discovery rates, a later analysis permuted the HLA or CMV assignments 20 times. In a later analysis, co-occurring TCRs were grouped using DBSCAN, and TCRdist sequence similarity was added for clustering within HLA-allele-positive subsets. Repertoires with fewer than 30,000 or more than 120,000 public chains, plus five repertoires with anomalous nucleotide sharing, were excluded from co-occurrence clustering. TCRdb took this table from immuneACCESS and kept in-frame rearrangements with V and J called. Such tables lack part of the clones; where checked against another copy, unresolved V genes explain under half of the gap, and the rest is unexplained. The V and J calls and clone size were taken over from that table, and D and trimming were inferred from the DNA. The sample data list 100,000 to 150,000 clones, and 60% to 80% of these were observed just once. In total, the top ten clones hold under 1.5% of the sample.

The clonotype originates from a female donor in good health and CMV-seronegative. Material for sequencing was PBMCs. The V gene is TRBV19 and the J gene is TRBJ2-7, with TRBD2 perhaps the D gene, on 6 matching bases. The CDR3 reads CASSIAGSEQYF. DNA sequence: TGTGCCAGTAGTATAGCCGGGAGCGAGCAGTACTTC. Outside the CDR3, residues come from the reference TRBV19 and TRBJ2-7 proteins, so the full variable domain is: DGGITQSPKYLFRKEGQNVTLSCEQNLNHDAMYWYRQDPGQGLRLIYYSQIVNDFQKGDIAEGYSVSREKKESFPLTVTSAQKNPTAFYLCASSIAGSEQYFGPGTRLTVT.